One and the same sample provided the 21 T cell receptor beta chains below, sequenced in a study of cytomegalovirus exposure and HLA in healthy donors. Use of 60 Vbeta and 13 Jbeta primers characterized the PCR. TCRdb keeps only in-frame clones here, not all; method: immunoSEQ multiplex PCR. The sample shows about 140,000 clones, roughly three quarters of them seen only once. Sequences were obtained from PBMCs. These receptors originate from a man aged 30-40 years in good health and CMV-seronegative.

As concerns this clone: This sample also contains other DNA sequences that code for the same CDR3. The chain links TRBV5-4 to TRBJ1-2, with D possibly matching TRBD1 (5 bases). V was cut by 1 base and J by 5 bases, with 9 bases left in between. Germline V gene lookup returns CDR1 SGHNT and CDR2 YYREEE (reference sequence). The CDR3 is made up of 13 amino acids. This CDR3 is CASSLRGGYGYTF. CDR3 DNA: TGTGCCAGCAGCTTGCGGGGGGGGTATGGCTACACCTTC.

In this sample, this clone turned up once. This chain uses TRBV11-2 with TRBJ2-2; D not certain. This CDR3 has 16 residues. V was clipped by 2 bases and J by 4 bases, with 14 bases between them. Germline V gene lookup returns CDR1 SGHAT and CDR2 FQNNGV. In DNA, the CDR3 is TGTGCCAGCAGCTTATACGCTCTTTATAGCACCGGGGAGCTGTTTTTT. Translating it yields CASSLYALYSTGELFF. The full variable domain, its missing parts supplied by reference TRBV11-2 and TRBJ2-2, is EAGVAQSPRYKIIEKRQSVAFWCNPISGHATLYWYQQILGQGPKLLIQFQNNGVVDDSQLPKDRFSAERLKGVDSTLKIQPAKLEDSAVYLCASSLYALYSTGELFFGEGSRLTVL.

The chain uses TRBV6-1 and TRBJ1-5; D unclear. The germline CDR1 and CDR2 sequences are MNHNS and SASEGT. CDR3 length equals 13 residues. The germline V and J ends were trimmed by 1 base and 4 bases, with 5 bases remaining between them. The CDR3 loop reads CASSEELNQPQHF. The DNA for the CDR3 is TGTGCCAGCAGTGAAGAACTAAATCAGCCCCAGCATTTT.

The chain is built from TRBV28 and TRBJ1-2, with TRBD1 matching 7 bases. This CDR3 comprises 12 residues. V shed 10 bases and J 2 bases; nucleotides not matched to a gene: 4. Per germline, CDR1 MDHEN and CDR2 SYDVKM. DNA of the CDR3: TGTGCCACAGGGGGTGGGAACTATGGCTACACCTTC. Its translation is CATGGGNYGYTF.

V is TRBV30 and J is TRBJ1-2; a weak D match, TRBD1 (5 bases). V was trimmed by 1 base and J by 8 bases, leaving 11 bases between them. CDR3 length: 12 amino acids. Germline V gene lookup returns CDR1 GTSNPN and CDR2 SVGIG (reference sequence). CDR3 bases: TGTGCCTGGAGTGCCCCGGGGGGGGGCTACACCTTC. Translation gives CAWSAPGGGYTF.

This clone was seen more than once but under ten times. This chain links TRBV5-1 with TRBJ1-2, with 10 bases fitting TRBD1. The CDR3 has 14 residues. Germline CDR1 is SGHRS and CDR2 is YFSETQ. The ends lost 0 bases at V and 8 bases at J; junction bases unmatched: 4. For the CDR3, the DNA is TGCGCCAGCAGCTTGGGACAGGGGGCGCGAGGCTACACCTTC. Translation: CASSLGQGARGYTF.

The J gene is TRBJ1-2, the V gene TRBV6-1, with D maybe TRBD1 (6 bases). The CDR3 runs to 15 residues. From germline, CDR1 is MNHNS and CDR2 SASEGT. Trimming removed 5 bases at V and 4 bases at J, with 17 bases between. As DNA, the CDR3 is TGTGCCAGCAGTCCAACAGGGACTACCCCCTATGGCTACACCTTC. Translation gives CASSPTGTTPYGYTF.

The rearrangement joins TRBV5-1 to TRBJ1-4; perhaps TRBD1 as D (6 bases). Trimming cost V 4 bases and J 8 bases, with 18 bases left between them. Germline V gene data show CDR1 as SGHRS and CDR2 as YFSETQ. CDR3 length: 15 residues. CDR3 residues: CASSRGGGPREKLFF. The CDR3 DNA reads TGCGCCAGCAGCCGAGGGGGGGGGCCGAGGGAAAAACTGTTTTTT.

The chain employs TRBV29-1 and TRBJ1-1; maybe TRBD1 (5 bases). V was clipped by 6 bases and J by 1 base, with 15 bases between them. The CDR3 covers 14 residues. Germline loops: CDR1 SQVTM, CDR2 ANQGSEA. CDR3 coding DNA: TGCAGCGTATGCTCGGGGGGGTCGAACACTGAAGCTTTCTTT. Amino acids: CSVCSGGSNTEAFF.

The rearrangement links TRBV9 to TRBJ2-3, with D unresolved. CDR3 length: 14 amino acids. The germline V and J ends were trimmed by 4 bases and 5 bases, with 14 bases remaining between them. CDR1 is SGDLS, CDR2 YYNGEE, per germline. Here the CDR3 DNA reads TGTGCCAGCAGCTCCCTGAGCCTGAGAGATACGCAGTATTTT. It codes for CASSSLSLRDTQYF.

This chain joins TRBV2 and TRBJ2-5; 7 bases align to TRBD2. The CDR3 has 14 residues. J lost 3 bases, V lost 3 bases, and 4 bases had no gene match. Germline assignment: CDR1 SNHLY and CDR2 FYNNEI. The CDR3: CASSDVLAEETQYF. In DNA, the CDR3 is TGTGCCAGCAGTGATGTCCTAGCGGAAGAGACCCAGTACTTC.

This clone has only one observation. The chain combines TRBV5-6 with TRBJ1-5; no reliable D call. CDR3 length equals 16 residues. Deletions cut 3 bases from V and 0 bases from J, with 13 bases between. From germline, CDR1 is SGHDT and CDR2 YYEEEE. CDR3 loop: CASSYWALNSNQPQHF. DNA of the CDR3: TGTGCCAGCAGCTATTGGGCCCTAAATAGCAATCAGCCCCAGCATTTT. Looking up the rest from reference TRBV5-6 and TRBJ1-5 gives the full variable domain: DAGVTQSPTHLIKTRGQQVTLRCSPKSGHDTVSWYQQALGQGPQFIFQYYEEEERQRGNFPDRFSGHQFPNYSSELNVNALLLGDSALYLCASSYWALNSNQPQHFGDGTRLSIL.

J is TRBJ2-7 and V is TRBV27; D is possibly TRBD1 (5 bases). This CDR3 spans 15 amino acids. Trimming removed 4 bases from V and 3 bases from J, with 16 bases in between. Per germline, CDR1 MNHEY and CDR2 SMNVEV (reference sequence). CDR3 residues: CASSSLSGSGYEQYF. The CDR3 bases are TGTGCCAGCAGTTCCCTATCAGGGTCTGGCTACGAGCAGTACTTC.

The J gene is TRBJ2-3, the V gene TRBV29-1; TRBD2 aligns across 7 bases. This CDR3 is 13 amino acids long. V was clipped by 6 bases and J by 1 base; unmatched bases: 4. Germline CDR1 SQVTM, CDR2 ANQGSEA. CDR3 DNA: TGCAGCGTGGCGGGAGCGGGCACAGATACGCAGTATTTT. This codes for CSVAGAGTDTQYF.

This clone was detected only a few times. The chain joins TRBV2 to TRBJ2-2; D is unresolved. The germline gives CDR1 SNHLY, CDR2 FYNNEI. This CDR3 is built from 14 residues. With 4 bases removed from V and 4 bases from J, the gap between germline ends came to 10 bases. For the CDR3, the DNA is TGTGCCAGCAGTGTCCGGTCGCGCACCGGGGAGCTGTTTTTT. This sequence encodes CASSVRSRTGELFF.

The chain carries TRBV7-6 and TRBJ2-2; D might be TRBD1 (6 bases). The CDR3 covers 16 residues. Trimming shortened V by 2 bases and J by 4 bases, and 14 bases separated the two germline ends. The germline gives CDR1 SGHVS, CDR2 FNYEAQ. CDR3 nucleotide sequence: TGTGCCAGCAGCTTATTGGATCCCAGGGGCACCGGGGAGCTGTTTTTT. Protein product: CASSLLDPRGTGELFF.

The chain uses TRBV11-2 and TRBJ2-7; perhaps TRBD2 as D (5 bases). Per the germline V gene, CDR1 is SGHAT and CDR2 is FQNNGV. V lost 3 bases and J 0 bases, leaving 12 bases between the germline ends. The CDR3 covers 15 residues. CDR3 in amino acids: CASSLSRANSYEQYF. The CDR3 region has the DNA TGTGCCAGCAGCTTGTCGCGGGCGAACTCCTACGAGCAGTACTTC.

The J gene is TRBJ2-2, the V gene TRBV5-6, with unresolved D. Germline assignment: CDR1 SGHDT and CDR2 YYEEEE. This CDR3 is 15 amino acids long. V was shortened by 0 bases and J by 0 bases, with 6 bases between the two germline ends. The chain's CDR3 is CASSLGLANTGELFF. The CDR3 coding sequence is TGTGCCAGCAGCTTGGGACTTGCGAACACCGGGGAGCTGTTTTTT. Looking up the rest from reference TRBV5-6 and TRBJ2-2 gives the full variable domain: DAGVTQSPTHLIKTRGQQVTLRCSPKSGHDTVSWYQQALGQGPQFIFQYYEEEERQRGNFPDRFSGHQFPNYSSELNVNALLLGDSALYLCASSLGLANTGELFFGEGSRLTVL.

This clone appeared a single time. The chain has TRBV19 and TRBJ1-3, with D maybe TRBD1 (6 bases). The CDR3 runs 13 residues. V dropped 10 bases and J dropped 0 bases, with 10 bases sitting between them. In germline, CDR1 is LNHDA, CDR2 SQIVND (reference sequence). CDR3 sequence reads: CAISQGSGNTIYF. The CDR3 DNA sequence: TGTGCCATTTCACAGGGCTCTGGAAACACCATATATTTT.

This clone has only a few counts. The gene calls are TRBV30 and TRBJ2-1; no clear D gene. Trimming took off 0 bases at V and 10 bases at J, with 7 bases between the two ends. The CDR3 loop spans 11 amino acids. Germline CDR1 is GTSNPN and CDR2 is SVGIG (reference sequence). The CDR3 DNA reads as TGTGCCTGGAGTGTACTTGTGGAGCAGTTCTTC. It encodes CAWSVLVEQFF.

The J gene is TRBJ2-3, the V gene TRBV29-1; D call uncertain. The germline gives CDR1 SQVTM, CDR2 ANQGSEA. This CDR3 has 14 amino acids. V was pared by 3 bases and J by 1 base, with 11 bases between. This CDR3 is CSVDPRPGTDTQYF. CDR3 in DNA: TGCAGCGTTGACCCTAGGCCAGGCACAGATACGCAGTATTTT.